What follows are 5 T cell receptor beta chains derived from one specimen sequenced in a study of OX40 agonist ivuxolimab in advanced cancers. Measured with immunoSEQ multiplex PCR; TCRdb has only the in-frame clones, and not every one. The sample holds 43,000 or so clones; 85% to 90% are singletons and the top ten take around 1%. The starting material was CD4+ or CD8+ T cells sorted from blood, obtained in a trial of the OX40 agonist ivuxolimab. These receptor sequences come from an adult with an advanced solid tumor such as melanoma, head and neck, liver or kidney cancer.

The rearrangement joins TRBV5-1 to TRBJ2-1; 10 bases are shared with TRBD1. V lost 4 bases and J lost 8; bases outside the gene matches: 9. Germline V gene lookup returns CDR1 SGHRS and CDR2 YFSETQ. CDR3 length equals 15 residues. Here the CDR3 reads CASSASGTGVDEQFF. Here the CDR3 DNA reads TGCGCCAGCAGCGCCTCCGGGACAGGGGTGGATGAGCAGTTCTTC.

V gene TRBV27 combines with J gene TRBJ2-3, with D hard to call. Germline V gene data show CDR1 as MNHEY and CDR2 as SMNVEV (reference sequence). The CDR3 runs 11 residues. V was trimmed by 2 bases and J by 5 bases, leaving 2 bases between them. The CDR3 here is CASSLGDTQYF. As DNA, the CDR3 is TGTGCCAGCAGTTTAGGAGATACGCAGTATTTT.

In its sample, this clone was seen a few times. The V and J genes are TRBV21-1 and TRBJ2-7; the tabulated D call, TRBD1, remains unverified against the DNA. TRBV21-1 is a pseudogene segment. CDR3 length: 15 amino acids. The CDR3 DNA reads as TGTGCCAGCAGCCTACGGGACAGGCACATCCTCTGTCAGTACTTC. It encodes CASSLRDRHILCQYF.

CDR3 residues: CASSLIIGGPSYGYTF. DNA for the CDR3: TGTGCCAGCAGCTTAATAATCGGGGGGCCCTCCTATGGCTACACCTTC. This chain connects TRBV7-2 to TRBJ1-2, with D maybe TRBD1 (6 bases). V was shortened by 2 bases and J by 4 bases, with 17 bases between the two germline ends. This CDR3 region has 16 residues. Looked up from germline, CDR1 is SGHTA and CDR2 is FQGNSA. Full variable domain (missing parts from reference TRBV7-2 and TRBJ1-2): GAGVSQSPSNKVTEKGKDVELRCDPISGHTALYWYRQSLGQGLEFLIYFQGNSAPDKSGLPSDRFSAERTGGSVSTLTIQRTQQEDSAVYLCASSLIIGGPSYGYTFGSGTRLTVV.

The J gene is TRBJ2-7, the V gene TRBV15, with D unclear. Germline V gene sequence: CDR1 LNHNV, CDR2 YYDKDF (reference sequence). The CDR3 loop spans 15 amino acids. With 0 bases removed from V and 2 bases from J, the gap between germline ends came to 11 bases. The CDR3 nucleotides read TGTGCCACCAGCAGAGAGGCGGTTGGGGCCTACGAGCAGTACTTC. Translation: CATSREAVGAYEQYF.